The sequence of this T cell receptor beta chain was determined in a study of T-cell memory formation after mild COVID-19. Germline assignment: CDR1 DFQATT and CDR2 SNEGSKA (reference sequence). V gave up 6 bases and J gave up 1 base; unmatched junction bases: 7. The length of the CDR3 is 14 residues. This clonotype has a handful of counts. Each CDR3 protein is one row after TCRdb ran MiXCR on the 5' RACE reads. Of about 190,000 distinct CDR3 sequences listed, approximately 20% were seen once; the top ten hold 2% to 3%. The clonotype originates from an adult woman who had mild COVID-19 (a few samples of this study predate the infection). Cell type and time point are not known. Sequenced: PBMCs or a T cell subset sorted from them (not recorded which). This rearrangement joins TRBV20-1 to TRBJ2-3, with 7 bases aligning to TRBD2. CDR3 coding DNA: TGCAGTGCCAAAACTAGCGTGGGCACAGATACGCAGTATTTT. Protein product: CSAKTSVGTDTQYF.